A selection of T cell receptor beta chains follows, all from one sample in a study of OX40 agonist ivuxolimab in advanced cancers. TCRdb's copy holds only in-frame clones and misses some; the assay was immunoSEQ multiplex PCR. Of around 92,000 clones listed, approximately 93% were seen once; the top ten hold 0.2% to 0.3%. Sequenced here: CD4+ or CD8+ T cells sorted from blood, sampled in a trial of the OX40 agonist ivuxolimab. Receptors originate from an adult with an advanced solid tumor such as melanoma, head and neck, liver or kidney cancer. Each CDR3 is given with its conserved first and last residue. Fields, in order: CDR3 DNA, CDR3 protein, V gene, clone size, D gene, J gene. The D gene is left open where the match is weak. Only some rows state a clone size, as once, few, many or a class for expanded clones.

cdr3_nt: TGTGCCAGTAGTATAGAGGGGAACGCTAACTATGGCTACACCTTC
cdr3_aa: CASSIEGNANYGYTF
v_call: TRBV19
clone_size: NA
d_call: NA
j_call: TRBJ1-2

cdr3_nt: TGTGCCAGCAGCGAGCTAGCGGGGGGCACAGATACGCAGTATTTT
cdr3_aa: CASSELAGGTDTQYF
v_call: TRBV2
clone_size: once
d_call: TRBD2
j_call: TRBJ2-3

cdr3_nt: TGTGCCAGCAGCGACTCCAGGGGAAATCAGCCCCAGCATTTT
cdr3_aa: CASSDSRGNQPQHF
v_call: TRBV5-6
clone_size: once
d_call: NA
j_call: TRBJ1-5

cdr3_nt: TGCGCCAGCAGAGTACTAGTCCATGACAACAATGAGCAGTTCTTC
cdr3_aa: CASRVLVHDNNEQFF
v_call: TRBV4-3
clone_size: NA
d_call: NA
j_call: TRBJ2-1

cdr3_nt: TGTGCCAGCAGTGAAGCGGGGGGGGCAGGGGTTAGCAATCAGCCCCAGCATTTT
cdr3_aa: CASSEAGGAGVSNQPQHF
v_call: TRBV6-1
clone_size: NA
d_call: NA
j_call: TRBJ1-5

cdr3_nt: TGTGCCAGCAGTCCTCTTGGGGTCAGCGACTATGGCTACACCTTC
cdr3_aa: CASSPLGVSDYGYTF
v_call: TRBV6-5
clone_size: NA
d_call: NA
j_call: TRBJ1-2

cdr3_nt: TGTGCCAGCAGCTTAAACCAGGAGCAGTACTTC
cdr3_aa: CASSLNQEQYF
v_call: TRBV7-2
clone_size: NA
d_call: NA
j_call: TRBJ2-7

cdr3_nt: TGTGCCAGCAGTGAAAGGAGGGGGCCGGACCTCTCCTACGAGCAGTACTTC
cdr3_aa: CASSERRGPDLSYEQYF
v_call: TRBV2
clone_size: NA
d_call: NA
j_call: TRBJ2-7

cdr3_nt: TGTGCCACCCCTCGGGGCAATTCATCCACCGGGGAGCTGTTTTTT
cdr3_aa: CATPRGNSSTGELFF
v_call: TRBV30
clone_size: once
d_call: NA
j_call: TRBJ2-2

cdr3_nt: TGTGCCAGCAGCGTAGCCACCAGCTCCTACAATGAGCAGTTCTTC
cdr3_aa: CASSVATSSYNEQFF
v_call: TRBV9
clone_size: NA
d_call: NA
j_call: TRBJ2-1

cdr3_nt: TGCGCCAGCAGCTTCACTAGCGGGGGGAAAGAGACCCAGTACTTC
cdr3_aa: CASSFTSGGKETQYF
v_call: TRBV5-1
clone_size: NA
d_call: TRBD2
j_call: TRBJ2-5

cdr3_nt: TGTGCCAGCAGTTTGAACTACGAGCAGTACTTC
cdr3_aa: CASSLNYEQYF
v_call: TRBV6-5
clone_size: NA
d_call: NA
j_call: TRBJ2-7

cdr3_nt: TGTGCCAGCAGCTTGGGATTAGGGCTGGTAAATGAGCAGTTCTTC
cdr3_aa: CASSLGLGLVNEQFF
v_call: TRBV5-6
clone_size: NA
d_call: NA
j_call: TRBJ2-1

cdr3_nt: TGTGCCAGCAGGGAATACGATAATGGCTACACCTTC
cdr3_aa: CASREYDNGYTF
v_call: TRBV27
clone_size: NA
d_call: NA
j_call: TRBJ1-2

cdr3_nt: TGTGCCAGCAGCCTTCCTCAGAGGGGTGAAAAACTGTTTTTT
cdr3_aa: CASSLPQRGEKLFF
v_call: TRBV28
clone_size: NA
d_call: NA
j_call: TRBJ1-4

cdr3_nt: TGTGCCAGCAGCTTAGCCAGGGACCCTCAAGCAACCTTC
cdr3_aa: CASSLARDPQATF
v_call: TRBV7-2
clone_size: NA
d_call: NA
j_call: TRBJ1-2

cdr3_nt: TGTGCCAGCAGTGACGACAGGGGTCGTACAGATACGCAGTATTTT
cdr3_aa: CASSDDRGRTDTQYF
v_call: TRBV6-1
clone_size: NA
d_call: TRBD1
j_call: TRBJ2-3

cdr3_nt: TGTGCCAGCAGTTTATACAGGGTTAGAGAGACCCAGTACTTC
cdr3_aa: CASSLYRVRETQYF
v_call: TRBV28
clone_size: NA
d_call: NA
j_call: TRBJ2-5

cdr3_nt: TGTGCCAGCAGTTTATACCCTCCCAGGGGTGGCAATCAGCCCCAGCATTTT
cdr3_aa: CASSLYPPRGGNQPQHF
v_call: TRBV28
clone_size: NA
d_call: NA
j_call: TRBJ1-5